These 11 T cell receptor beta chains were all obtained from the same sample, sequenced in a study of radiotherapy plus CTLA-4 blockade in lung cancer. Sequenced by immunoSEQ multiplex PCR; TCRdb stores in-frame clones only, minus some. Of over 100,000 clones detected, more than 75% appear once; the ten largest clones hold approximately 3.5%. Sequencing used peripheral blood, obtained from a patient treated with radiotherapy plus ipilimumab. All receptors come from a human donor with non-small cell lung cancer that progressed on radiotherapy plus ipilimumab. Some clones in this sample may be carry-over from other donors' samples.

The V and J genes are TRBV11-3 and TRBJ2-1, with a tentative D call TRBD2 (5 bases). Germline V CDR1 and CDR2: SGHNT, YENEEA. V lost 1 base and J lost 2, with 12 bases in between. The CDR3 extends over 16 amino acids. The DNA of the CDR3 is TGTGCCAGCAGCTTAGGGCTGGGAGTTCCCTACAATGAGCAGTTCTTC. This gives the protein CASSLGLGVPYNEQFF.

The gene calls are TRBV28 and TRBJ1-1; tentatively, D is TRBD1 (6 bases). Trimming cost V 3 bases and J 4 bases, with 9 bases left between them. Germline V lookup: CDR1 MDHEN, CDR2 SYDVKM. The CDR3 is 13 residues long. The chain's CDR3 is CASSLQGSTEAFF. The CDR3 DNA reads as TGTGCCAGCAGTTTGCAGGGGAGCACTGAAGCTTTCTTT.

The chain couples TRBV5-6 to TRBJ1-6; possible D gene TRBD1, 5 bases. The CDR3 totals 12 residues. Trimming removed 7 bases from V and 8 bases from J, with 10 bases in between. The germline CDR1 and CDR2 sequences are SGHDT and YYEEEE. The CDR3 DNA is TGTGCCAGCCGCTGGGGGGATTCACCCCTCCACTTT. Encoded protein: CASRWGDSPLHF.

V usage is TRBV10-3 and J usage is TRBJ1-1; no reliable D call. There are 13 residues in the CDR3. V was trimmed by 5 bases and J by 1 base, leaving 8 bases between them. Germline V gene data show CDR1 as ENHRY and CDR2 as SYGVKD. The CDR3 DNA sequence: TGTGCCATCAGTCAGGAGCCGAACACTGAAGCTTTCTTT. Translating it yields CAISQEPNTEAFF.

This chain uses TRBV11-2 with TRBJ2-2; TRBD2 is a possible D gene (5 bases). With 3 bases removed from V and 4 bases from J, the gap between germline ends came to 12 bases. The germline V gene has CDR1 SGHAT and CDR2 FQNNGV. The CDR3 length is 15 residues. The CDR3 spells CASSFYGMRTGELFF. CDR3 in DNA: TGTGCCAGCAGCTTTTACGGGATGCGCACCGGGGAGCTGTTTTTT.

Written as DNA, the CDR3 is TGTGCCAGCAGCAAACAATGGGAGGAAAAACTGTTTTTT. Protein product: CASSKQWEEKLFF. V and J are TRBV21-1 and TRBJ1-4. TRBV21-1 has pseudogene status. The CDR3 consists of 13 residues.

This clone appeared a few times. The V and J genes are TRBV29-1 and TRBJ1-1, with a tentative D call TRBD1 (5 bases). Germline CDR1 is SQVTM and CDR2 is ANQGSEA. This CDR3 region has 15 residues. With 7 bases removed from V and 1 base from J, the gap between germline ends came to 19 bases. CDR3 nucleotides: TGCAGCGCGGGGCGGGGAATCGTCAAGAACACTGAAGCTTTCTTT. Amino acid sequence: CSAGRGIVKNTEAFF.

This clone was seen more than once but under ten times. CDR3 sequence reads: CASSLNSGLPLHF. In DNA form, the CDR3 reads TGTGCCAGCAGCTTAAATTCAGGCCTACCCCTCCACTTT. The chain employs TRBV7-3 and TRBJ1-6; D not resolved. CDR1 SGHTA and CDR2 FQGTGA come from the germline V gene. This CDR3 is 13 amino acids long. V dropped 1 base and J dropped 12 bases, with 10 bases sitting between them.

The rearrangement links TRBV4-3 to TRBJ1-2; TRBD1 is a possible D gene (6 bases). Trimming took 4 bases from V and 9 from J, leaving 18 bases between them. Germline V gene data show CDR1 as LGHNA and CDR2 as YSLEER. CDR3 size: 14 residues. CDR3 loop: CASSLGGGEVSYTF. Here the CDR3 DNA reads TGCGCCAGCAGCCTCGGAGGGGGGGAGGTTAGCTACACCTTC.

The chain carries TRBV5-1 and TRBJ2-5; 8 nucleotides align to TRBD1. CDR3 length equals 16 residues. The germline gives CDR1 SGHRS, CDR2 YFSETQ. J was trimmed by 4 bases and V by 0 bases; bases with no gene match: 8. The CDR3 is CASSLAQTGDSETQYF. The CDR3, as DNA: TGCGCCAGCAGCTTGGCTCAGACAGGGGACTCAGAGACCCAGTACTTC.

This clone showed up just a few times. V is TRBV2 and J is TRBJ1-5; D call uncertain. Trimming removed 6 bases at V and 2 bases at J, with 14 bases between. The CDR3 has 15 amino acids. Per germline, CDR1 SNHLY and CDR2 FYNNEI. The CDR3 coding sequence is TGTGCCAGCAGCCCCCTGCCAGGCGGCAATCAGCCCCAGCATTTT. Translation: CASSPLPGGNQPQHF.